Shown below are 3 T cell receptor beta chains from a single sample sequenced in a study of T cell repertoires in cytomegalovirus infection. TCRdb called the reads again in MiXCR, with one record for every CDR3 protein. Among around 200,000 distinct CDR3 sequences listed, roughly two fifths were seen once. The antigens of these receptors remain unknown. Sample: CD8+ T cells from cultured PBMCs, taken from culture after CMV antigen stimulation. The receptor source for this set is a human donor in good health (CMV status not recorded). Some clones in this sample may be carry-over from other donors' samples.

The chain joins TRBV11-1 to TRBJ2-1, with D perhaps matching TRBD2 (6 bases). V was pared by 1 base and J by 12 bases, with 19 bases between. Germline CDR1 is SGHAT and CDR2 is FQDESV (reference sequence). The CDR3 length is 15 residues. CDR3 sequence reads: CASSLGDGGALGQFF. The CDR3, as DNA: TGTGCCAGCAGCTTAGGAGACGGCGGGGCCTTAGGGCAGTTCTTC.

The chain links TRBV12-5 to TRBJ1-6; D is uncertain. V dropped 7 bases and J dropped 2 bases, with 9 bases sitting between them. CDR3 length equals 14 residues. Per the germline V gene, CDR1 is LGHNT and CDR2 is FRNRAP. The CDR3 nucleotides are TGTGCTAGTGCCTTGGACCCCTATAATTCACCCCTCCACTTT. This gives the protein CASALDPYNSPLHF.

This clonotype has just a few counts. The CDR3 region is CASSLDGPVNEQFF. The CDR3 DNA sequence: TGTGCCAGCAGCTTAGATGGACCCGTCAATGAGCAGTTCTTC. V gene TRBV7-2 combines with J gene TRBJ2-1; D unclear. The CDR3 runs 14 residues. Trimming took off 1 base at V and 6 bases at J, with 10 bases between the two ends. From germline, CDR1 is SGHTA and CDR2 FQGNSA. Full variable domain (missing parts from reference TRBV7-2 and TRBJ2-1): GAGVSQSPSNKVTEKGKDVELRCDPISGHTALYWYRQSLGQGLEFLIYFQGNSAPDKSGLPSDRFSAERTGGSVSTLTIQRTQQEDSAVYLCASSLDGPVNEQFFGPGTRLTVL.